One TCR beta chain is described in this entry. Its specific antigen is unknown. The input lacks base qualities; no much larger clone sits a single base away. V is trimmed back by 7 bases and J by 1 base, and the junction contains 4 bases that no gene match accounts for. The CDR1 and CDR2 encoded by the germline V gene are MNHEY and SVGAGI. The cysteine opens and the phenylalanine closes a CDR3 of 14 amino acids. The read is trimmed to its CDR3 DNA, 42 bases read in frame from base 1. The time point label of this sample denotes: baseline before first vaccination. Samples from vaccinated people were obtained from the UK trials COV001 and COV002, which included a single-blind randomized controlled phase 2/3 trial of AZD1222 (ChAdOx1 nCoV-19) in healthy adults. For TCRbeta chain sequencing, PBMC samples from trial participants were taken at day 0 and at day 28 after the second dose. The entry originates in a study of T cell responses to AZD1222 COVID-19 vaccine (dated by TCRdb to the early 2020s). Study-level background: AZD1222 recipients given second doses at about 4 weeks or at about 12 weeks were pooled, since spike-specific TCR depth and breadth were not found to differ between the two schedules. TCR sequencing was performed for 230 to 250 trial participants, of whom about 200 were given two doses of AZD1222 and some 26 were given two doses of MenACWY control vaccine. Trial participants were enrolled into age subgroups of 18-55, 56-69 and 70-plus years, which contained around 150, 29 and 61 TCR-sequenced participants, respectively. What the authors observed across the whole study: The vaccine-associated CD4 TCRs covered the entire spike protein, and the dominant responses fell in regions 160-218 and 743-854. Because no day 14 peak-response samples were available, the repertoires could be characterized only after the peak T cell response. A significant rise in spike-specific TCR breadth and depth was observed after two AZD1222 doses relative to day 0 and relative to MenACWY recipients. The 56-69-year group was small, and its depth increase did not reach significance, likely because of low power. Epitopes outside the regions mutated in the B.1.351 and B.1.1.7 variants were reportedly recognized by nearly half of the unique spike-specific TCRs. Participants were mostly white British, with more females than males. The authors suggested clonal diversity may have been underestimated. Only five to seven AZD1222 recipients were SARS-CoV-2 seropositive at baseline, limiting conclusions about previously exposed vaccinees.

The CDR3 regions of human TCRbeta chains were analyzed by immunosequencing. The authors processed their data as follows. TCRs in the repertoires were matched against a reference library of SARS-CoV-2-specific TCRs that had been generated with the MIRA antigen-specificity platform. Breadth was defined as the fraction of unique TCRs that were SARS-CoV-2-associated, and depth was defined as the fraction of total T cells that were SARS-CoV-2-associated. Using the MIRA data, every spike-specific TCR was mapped to the spike region that the TCR reacted to and assigned to either a CD4 or a CD8 class. Log10-transformed breadth and depth values were compared by one-way ANOVA with Sidak's multiple comparisons tests. Entries here come from immuneACCESS through TCRdb and include only in-frame sequences with V and J called. Some clones fail to appear in such tables; in the studies checked, an unresolved V gene covers under half of the shortfall, and the cause of the remainder is unknown. V and J calls and clone size come straight from that table; D and trimming were deduced from the DNA. This sample lists approximately 150,000 clones; roughly 92% were detected once. The leading ten clones occupy about 2.3% of the sample.

The chain was built from TRBV6-5 and TRBJ1-5; TRBD1 aligns with 7 central bases. This clonotype originated in an adult in good health. The material sequenced was peripheral blood, taken on day 0 of AZD1222 vaccination. The nucleotide sequence reads TGTGCCAGCAACCCGGGACAGAGCAATCAGCCCCAGCATTTT. This sequence encodes CASNPGQSNQPQHF.